Listed below are T cell receptor beta chains from one sample, sequenced in a study of CD8 T cells in Susac syndrome. MiXCR was run by TCRdb on the immunoSEQ multiplex PCR reads, yielding one entry per CDR3 protein. The table lists 150,000 or so distinct CDR3 sequences, 95% to 97% of them singletons, with about 0.12% in the top ten. Sequencing was done on a sample of CD4+ T cells from PBMCs. These receptor sequences come from a human donor with Susac syndrome. The CDR3 runs from the conserved cysteine through the conserved F or W. D genes are given only for firm matches. Where a row states a size, it is once, few, many or the class of an expanded clone; other rows omit it.

V	D	J	size	CDR3
TRBV29-1	-	TRBJ1-2	once	CSVVNNYGYTF
TRBV5-6	-	TRBJ2-1	-	CASSLVRGSEQFF
TRBV20-1	TRBD2	TRBJ2-7	-	CSAPVASGTLWLSEQYF
TRBV19	TRBD1	TRBJ2-4	-	CASSIGRGLNIQYF
TRBV7-9	-	TRBJ2-7	-	CASSLVSRAYEQYF
TRBV4-3	TRBD2	TRBJ2-7	-	CASSQVLAGNSEQYF
TRBV20-1	-	TRBJ1-5	-	CSASPSQPQHF
TRBV15	-	TRBJ1-5	-	CATSRGRLQPQHF
TRBV19	TRBD1	TRBJ1-6	-	CASSTKGQANSPLHF
TRBV20-1	TRBD1	TRBJ2-7	-	CSASSAGTGTYEQYF
TRBV29-1	TRBD2	TRBJ2-5	-	CSVPIPGGFSETQYF
TRBV27	-	TRBJ1-3	-	CASSRWAGTSSGNTIYF
TRBV4-1	-	TRBJ1-1	-	CASSVEGATEAFF
TRBV2	TRBD2	TRBJ2-1	-	CASSVLAGWGNEQFF
TRBV18	-	TRBJ2-7	-	CASSPIRDVLREQYF
TRBV7-2	TRBD1	TRBJ1-6	few	CASSLTGTGGSPLHF
TRBV4-2	TRBD1	TRBJ2-7	-	CASSQEGGASGQGVYEQYF
TRBV5-4	TRBD2	TRBJ2-3	-	CASSPGGLDTQYF
TRBV29-1	-	TRBJ2-7	-	CSVDTGPSSYEQYF
TRBV28	TRBD2	TRBJ2-5	-	CASSTASGIPKTQYF
TRBV29-1	-	TRBJ2-1	-	CSVERTNNEQFF
TRBV9	-	TRBJ1-3	-	CASSVGGRALAGNTIYF
TRBV7-2	-	TRBJ2-4	-	CASSLRDSRGTKNIQYF
TRBV6-5	-	TRBJ2-7	-	CASRRYGNREQYF
TRBV6-2/TRBV6-3	TRBD2	TRBJ2-7	once	CASSYIAGTYEQYF
TRBV27	-	TRBJ1-1	-	CASSFDGGTEAFF
TRBV29-1	-	TRBJ2-1	-	CSVEGAGAINEQFF
TRBV7-9	TRBD1	TRBJ2-1	-	CASSLGTGVSSSYNEQFF
TRBV5-5	-	TRBJ2-6	-	CASSLAQTNSGANVLTF
TRBV6-5	-	TRBJ2-2	-	CASSYFGGSGELFF
TRBV2	TRBD1	TRBJ2-3	-	CASSERTGADTQYF
TRBV9	TRBD2	TRBJ2-3	-	CASSVATGGDTQYF
TRBV10-3	-	TRBJ2-5	-	CAIGQYQETQYF
TRBV3-1	TRBD1	TRBJ1-2	-	CASQTGLLGYTF
TRBV5-1	-	TRBJ1-3	-	CASRAHTGNTIYF
TRBV28	-	TRBJ1-5	-	CASSLTITGQPQHF
TRBV5-1	TRBD1	TRBJ2-5	-	CASRWNRGEETQYF
TRBV28	-	TRBJ2-3	few	CASSLGDTQYF
TRBV7-2	TRBD2	TRBJ2-1	-	CASRLAGGTYNEQFF
TRBV20-1	TRBD2	TRBJ2-7	-	CSAEGAGGYEQYF
TRBV28	-	TRBJ1-1	-	CASSLYANTEAFF
TRBV12-3/TRBV12-4	-	TRBJ2-4	-	CASRMTGLAGEYF
TRBV3-1	-	TRBJ1-2	-	CASSQEANYGYTF
TRBV11-2	-	TRBJ2-1	-	CASSFMTQGWYNEQFF
TRBV29-1	-	TRBJ1-2	-	CSVARDGYTF
TRBV24-1	TRBD2	TRBJ2-5	-	CATSDSGLAGGPGTQYF
TRBV7-9	-	TRBJ2-7	-	CASSLSTEYEQYF
TRBV30	-	TRBJ2-7	-	CAWSGHDEQYF